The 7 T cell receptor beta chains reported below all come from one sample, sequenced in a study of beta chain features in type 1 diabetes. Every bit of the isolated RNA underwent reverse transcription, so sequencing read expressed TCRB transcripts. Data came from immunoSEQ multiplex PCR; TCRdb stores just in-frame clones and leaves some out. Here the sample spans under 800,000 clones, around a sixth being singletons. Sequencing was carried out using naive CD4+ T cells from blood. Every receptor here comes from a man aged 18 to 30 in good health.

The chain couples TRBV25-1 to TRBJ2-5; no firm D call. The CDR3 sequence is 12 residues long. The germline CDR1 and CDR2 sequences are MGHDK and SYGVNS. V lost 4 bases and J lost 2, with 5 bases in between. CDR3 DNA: TGTGCCAGCAGTGGACAACAAGAGACCCAGTACTTC. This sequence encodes CASSGQQETQYF.

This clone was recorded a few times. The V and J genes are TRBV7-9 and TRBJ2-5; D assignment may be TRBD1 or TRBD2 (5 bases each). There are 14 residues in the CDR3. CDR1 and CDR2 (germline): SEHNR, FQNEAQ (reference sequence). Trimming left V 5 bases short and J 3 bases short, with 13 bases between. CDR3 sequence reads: CASSRWDREETQYF. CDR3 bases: TGTGCCAGCAGCAGATGGGACCGAGAAGAGACCCAGTACTTC.

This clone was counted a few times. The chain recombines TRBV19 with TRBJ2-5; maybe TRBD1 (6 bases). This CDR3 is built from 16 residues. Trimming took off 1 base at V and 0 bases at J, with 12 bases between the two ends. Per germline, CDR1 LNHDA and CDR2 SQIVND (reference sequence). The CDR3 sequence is CASSIGTAIDQETQYF. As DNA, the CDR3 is TGTGCCAGTAGTATAGGGACAGCCATTGACCAAGAGACCCAGTACTTC.

The CDR3 nucleotides read TGTGCCAGCAGCTTATTTGAAGCAGGGGCCACTGAAGCTTTCTTT. This gives the protein CASSLFEAGATEAFF. V usage is TRBV7-2 and J usage is TRBJ1-1; maybe TRBD1 (6 bases). The CDR3 has 15 residues. The V gene's germline CDR1 is SGHTA and CDR2 FQGNSA. V lost 2 bases, J lost 4 bases, and 14 bases lay in between.

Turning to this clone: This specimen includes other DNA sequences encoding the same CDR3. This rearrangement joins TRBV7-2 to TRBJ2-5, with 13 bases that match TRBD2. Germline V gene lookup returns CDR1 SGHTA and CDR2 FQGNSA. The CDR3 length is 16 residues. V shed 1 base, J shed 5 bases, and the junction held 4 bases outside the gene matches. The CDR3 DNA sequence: TGTGCCAGCAGCTTAGGACTAGCGGGGGGCCGGGAGACCCAGTACTTC. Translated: CASSLGLAGGRETQYF.

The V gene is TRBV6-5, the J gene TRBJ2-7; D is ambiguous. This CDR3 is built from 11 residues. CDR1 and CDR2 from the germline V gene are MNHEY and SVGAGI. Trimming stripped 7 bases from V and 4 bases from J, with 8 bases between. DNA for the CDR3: TGTGCCAGCACAGGAGTTTACGAGCAGTACTTC. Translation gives CASTGVYEQYF.

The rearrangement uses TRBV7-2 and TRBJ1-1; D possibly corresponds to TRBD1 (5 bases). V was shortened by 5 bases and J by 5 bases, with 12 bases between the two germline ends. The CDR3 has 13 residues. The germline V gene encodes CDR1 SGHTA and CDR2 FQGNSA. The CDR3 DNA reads TGTGCCAGCAGCCCATCCTCAGGGACTGAAGCTTTCTTT. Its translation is CASSPSSGTEAFF.